Each of the 27 T cell receptor beta chains below was sequenced from the same sample in a study of T cells after yellow fever vaccination. TCRdb ran MiXCR on the 5' RACE reads and lists one entry per CDR3 protein. The repertoire holds about 99,000 distinct CDR3 sequences, with about 6% as singletons. Sequences were derived from CD8+ T cells sorted from PBMCs, sampled 10 days after the yellow fever booster vaccination. The source is a man younger than 35 who received the YFV17D yellow fever vaccine.

This clonotype was observed a handful of times. The chain is built from TRBV29-1 and TRBJ2-3; the D is unclear. The CDR3 spans 11 residues. V was trimmed by 3 bases and J by 0 bases, leaving 1 base between them. CDR1 SQVTM and CDR2 ANQGSEA come from the germline V gene. The CDR3 sequence is CSVDSTDTQYF. The CDR3 coding sequence is TGCAGCGTTGACAGCACAGATACGCAGTATTTT.

This clonotype was observed a handful of times. The chain recombines TRBV7-2 with TRBJ2-5; 10 bases line up with TRBD2. The length of the CDR3 is 14 residues. Germline CDR1 and CDR2: SGHTA and FQGNSA. J gave up 9 bases and V 1 base, and 5 bases lay outside the gene matches. CDR3 loop: CASSLVASGGAQYF. CDR3 bases: TGTGCCAGCAGCTTAGTAGCTAGCGGGGGAGCCCAGTACTTC.

V is TRBV5-5 and J is TRBJ2-5, with 15 positions matching TRBD2. The germline V gene has CDR1 SGHKS and CDR2 YYEKEE (reference sequence). The length of the CDR3 is 15 residues. J lost 4 bases, V lost 7 bases, and 5 bases had no gene match. The CDR3 region has the DNA TGTGCCAGCGGACTAGCGGGGGGGCAGGGAGAGACCCAGTACTTC. This gives the protein CASGLAGGQGETQYF.

This clonotype was detected ten times or more. The V call is TRBV12-5, the J call TRBJ2-3, with 7 bases matching TRBD2. Germline CDR1 is LGHNT and CDR2 is FRNRAP. V dropped 4 bases and J dropped 4; count of bases not matched to a gene: 8. CDR3 length: 15 amino acids. Here the CDR3 DNA reads TGTGCTAGTGGTTCTGACTCGGGACTACCAGATACGCAGTATTTT. This codes for CASGSDSGLPDTQYF.

The rearrangement links TRBV27 to TRBJ2-3, with D possibly matching TRBD2 (6 bases). Germline CDR1 MNHEY, CDR2 SMNVEV (reference sequence). The germline V and J ends were trimmed by 4 bases and 3 bases, with 14 bases remaining between them. CDR3 length: 15 residues. CDR3 nucleotides: TGTGCCAGCAGTTCCCCGGGTAGCGGAACAGATACGCAGTATTTT. This gives the protein CASSSPGSGTDTQYF.

The genes are TRBV21-1 and TRBJ1-2; the tabulated D call, TRBD1, remains unverified against the DNA. TRBV21-1 is designated a pseudogene. The CDR3 contains 16 residues. The CDR3 reads CASSSKGHQALYGYTF. CDR3 nucleotide sequence: TGTGCCAGCAGCAGTAAGGGACACCAAGCCCTCTATGGCTACACCTTC.

This clonotype was found a few times. This rearrangement joins TRBV2 to TRBJ2-1, with TRBD2 matching over 14 bases. CDR3 length: 17 residues. Germline values: CDR1 SNHLY, CDR2 FYNNEI. The V segment lost 7 bases and the J segment 5 bases; nucleotides outside the gene matches: 10. The DNA for the CDR3 is TGTGCCAGCAAACAAAACGGACTAGCGGGGGGTCACAATGAGCAGTTCTTC. Its translation is CASKQNGLAGGHNEQFF.

This clonotype was seen more than once but under ten times. The chain recombines TRBV4-1 with TRBJ1-4, with 10 bases fitting TRBD1. Looked up from germline, CDR1 is MGHRA and CDR2 is YSYEKL. V was clipped by 3 bases and J by 6 bases; unmatched bases: 4. The CDR3 covers 15 residues. The CDR3 loop is CASSQTGGRYEKLFF. CDR3 DNA sequence: TGCGCCAGCAGCCAGACAGGGGGCCGATATGAAAAACTGTTTTTT.

Written as DNA, the CDR3 is TGTGCCAGCAGCTTAGGTTCAGGTGGTGCTTTCTTT. Translation: CASSLGSGGAFF. The chain joins TRBV7-9 to TRBJ1-1; no reliable D call. The CDR3 extends over 12 amino acids. Per the germline V gene, CDR1 is SEHNR and CDR2 is FQNEAQ (reference sequence). Trimming removed 1 base from V and 11 bases from J, with 11 bases in between.

This chain joins TRBV6-9 and TRBJ1-1; D is possibly TRBD1 (5 bases). This CDR3 contains 11 residues. Germline loops: CDR1 MNHGY, CDR2 SVAAGI. Trimming cost V 9 bases and J 10 bases, with 15 bases left between them. In DNA form, the CDR3 reads TGTGCCAGTCTAGACCAGGGTGCAGCTTTCTTT. Protein: CASLDQGAAFF.

The rearrangement uses TRBV6-2 or TRBV6-3 and TRBJ2-1; D is possibly TRBD1 (5 bases). Trimming took 5 bases from V and 0 from J, leaving 11 bases between them. CDR3 length: 15 residues. CDR1 is MNHEY, CDR2 SVGEGT, per germline. The CDR3 sequence: CASSRRESSYNEQFF. In DNA form, the CDR3 reads TGTGCCAGCAGTCGCAGGGAAAGCTCCTACAATGAGCAGTTCTTC.

The chain combines TRBV7-9 with TRBJ2-7; 7 bases line up with TRBD1. There are 15 residues in the CDR3. The ends lost 4 bases at V and 3 bases at J; junction bases unmatched: 9. The germline V gene has CDR1 SEHNR and CDR2 FQNEAQ (reference sequence). The CDR3 is CASSSEGGPHYEQYF. CDR3 coding DNA: TGTGCCAGCAGCTCAGAAGGGGGCCCTCACTACGAGCAGTACTTC. The full variable domain, rest sourced from reference TRBV7-9 and TRBJ2-7, is DTGVSQNPRHKITKRGQNVTFRCDPISEHNRLYWYRQTLGQGPEFLTYFQNEAQLEKSRLLSDRFSAERPKGSFSTLEIQRTEQGDSAMYLCASSSEGGPHYEQYFGPGTRLTVT.

The chain links TRBV12-3 or TRBV12-4 to TRBJ1-2; D ambiguous. This CDR3 is 11 amino acids long. V was clipped by 5 bases and J by 8 bases, with 9 bases between them. The CDR3 region is CASSTSRGYTF. The CDR3 bases are TGTGCCAGCAGTACCTCTAGGGGCTACACCTTC.

The V gene is TRBV20-1, the J gene TRBJ2-7; D call uncertain. V lost 3 bases and J lost 0, with 9 bases in between. The CDR3 runs 13 residues. The germline gives CDR1 DFQATT, CDR2 SNEGSKA (reference sequence). The CDR3 spells CSARSASSYEQYF. DNA of the CDR3: TGCAGTGCTAGGTCCGCTAGCTCCTACGAGCAGTACTTC.

The rearrangement links TRBV7-2 to TRBJ2-7, with D tentatively TRBD1 (5 bases). Trimming left V 2 bases short and J 3 bases short, with 8 bases between. Germline CDR1 SGHTA, CDR2 FQGNSA. CDR3 length: 13 amino acids. The CDR3: CASSLFQGYEQYF. In DNA form, the CDR3 reads TGTGCCAGCAGCTTATTTCAGGGCTACGAGCAGTACTTC.

This clonotype has a handful of counts. The chain couples TRBV5-1 to TRBJ2-7, with D maybe TRBD2 (6 bases). This CDR3 region has 13 residues. V lost 3 bases and J lost 0, with 7 bases in between. The germline CDR1 and CDR2 sequences are SGHRS and YFSETQ. CDR3 loop: CASSWRGSYEQYF. CDR3 nucleotide sequence: TGCGCCAGCAGCTGGAGGGGCTCCTACGAGCAGTACTTC.

The chain has TRBV4-1 and TRBJ1-6, with 10 bases identical to TRBD1. The V and J ends lost 9 bases and 9 bases, in that order; junction bases with no gene match: 5. CDR1 and CDR2 (germline): MGHRA, YSYEKL. The CDR3 is made up of 13 amino acids. The CDR3 nucleotides are TGCGCCAGTGGGACAGGGGTTTCTTCACCCCTCCACTTT. This encodes CASGTGVSSPLHF.

This clonotype was seen at least ten times. The genes are TRBV29-1 and TRBJ2-1; the D gene is possibly TRBD1 (5 bases). V lost 7 bases and J 0 bases, leaving 16 bases between the germline ends. Per the germline V gene, CDR1 is SQVTM and CDR2 is ANQGSEA. This CDR3 has 15 residues. In nucleotides, the CDR3 is TGCAGCGCTAGAGACAGCTCTAGCTCCTACAATGAGCAGTTCTTC. Protein product: CSARDSSSSYNEQFF.

This clonotype has ten or more counts. J is TRBJ1-4 and V is TRBV4-3; no reliable D call. The CDR3 has 14 residues. The V and J ends lost 0 bases and 7 bases respectively, with 9 bases between them. CDR1 is LGHNA and CDR2 is YSLEER in the germline V gene. CDR3 in DNA: TGCGCCAGCAGCCAAGATAGGACTCGTGAAAAACTGTTTTTT. It translates to CASSQDRTREKLFF.

As DNA, the CDR3 is TGTGCCAGCAGCCGATCCGGGGCCCCAGGGGATACGCAGTATTTT. As protein: CASSRSGAPGDTQYF. The chain carries TRBV28 and TRBJ2-3; possibly TRBD1 or TRBD2 for D (5 bases each). This CDR3 is 15 amino acids long. CDR1 is MDHEN, CDR2 SYDVKM, per germline. Trimming pared 6 bases from V and 6 bases from J, leaving 19 bases between.

The chain couples TRBV13 to TRBJ2-4, with TRBD2 matching over 8 bases. With V trimmed by 5 bases and J by 0 bases, 6 bases remained unmatched. The germline V gene has CDR1 PRHDT and CDR2 FYEKMQ (reference sequence). This CDR3 has 16 amino acids. The CDR3 coding sequence is TGTGCCAGCAGCATGAACCGGGGGGGAGCCAAAAACATTCAGTACTTC. Its translation is CASSMNRGGAKNIQYF.

This clonotype was counted many times. The CDR3: CSARSDRVESEQYV. CDR3 in DNA: TGCAGTGCTAGGAGCGACAGGGTCGAGAGCGAGCAGTACGTC. The chain couples TRBV20-1 to TRBJ2-7, with 7 nucleotides matching TRBD1. CDR1 DFQATT and CDR2 SNEGSKA come from the germline V gene (reference sequence). This CDR3 has 14 amino acids. J was trimmed by 6 bases and V by 3 bases; bases with no gene match: 11.

This chain connects TRBV7-6 to TRBJ1-5, with D possibly being TRBD1 (5 bases). The CDR3 is 15 amino acids. Looked up from germline, CDR1 is SGHVS and CDR2 is FNYEAQ. Trimming took 1 base from V and 6 from J, leaving 13 bases between them. The CDR3 nucleotides are TGTGCCAGCAGCTTAGGTGTCAGGGCCGGTCAGCCCCAGCATTTT. Encoded protein: CASSLGVRAGQPQHF.

This clonotype showed up many times. This chain uses TRBV4-1 with TRBJ2-2; D ambiguous. Looked up from germline, CDR1 is MGHRA and CDR2 is YSYEKL. CDR3 length equals 13 residues. V lost 0 bases and J 7 bases, leaving 6 bases between the germline ends. This CDR3 is CASSQDLGGELFF. In nucleotides, the CDR3 is TGCGCCAGCAGCCAAGATCTGGGCGGGGAGCTGTTTTTT.

V and J are TRBV7-9 and TRBJ2-3; D not certain. Deletions cut 5 bases from V and 2 bases from J, with 8 bases between. Per germline, CDR1 SEHNR and CDR2 FQNEAQ (reference sequence). The CDR3 has 13 residues. DNA for the CDR3: TGTGCCAGCAGCCAATACTCCACAGATACGCAGTATTTT. It codes for CASSQYSTDTQYF.

This clonotype was found a few times. The CDR3 DNA is TGTGCCAGCAGCTGGACGGTAGGGTTCAGTAGCTATGGCTACACCTTC. It translates to CASSWTVGFSSYGYTF. J is TRBJ1-2 and V is TRBV5-8; D call uncertain. The CDR3 is 16 residues long. Trimming cost V 3 bases and J 4 bases, with 19 bases left between them. CDR1 and CDR2 from the germline V gene are SGHTS and YDEGEE.

This clonotype has a count of ten or more. The chain joins TRBV4-1 to TRBJ2-7; D is perhaps TRBD1 (6 bases). CDR1 and CDR2 (germline): MGHRA, YSYEKL. CDR3 size: 13 residues. Trimming took 8 bases from V and 4 from J, leaving 15 bases between them. DNA for the CDR3: TGCGCCAGCCGGGAACAGGGTTCGTACGAGCAGTACTTC. It yields the protein CASREQGSYEQYF.